This entry features one T cell receptor (beta chain) sequence. Per the original data handling: Amplifying reference gene primers gave estimates of nucleated cell counts. TCRdb keeps only in-frame clones here, not all; method: immunoSEQ multiplex PCR. For V, J and clone size, that table is used; D and trimming come from the DNA. The table lists just over 95,000 clones, approximately 81% of them singletons. This CDR3 comprises 15 residues. Germline CDR1 reads SGHAT; CDR2 reads FQNNGV. Between the trimmed V and J ends, which lost 5 bases and 5 bases, there was a span of 18 bases. The data were obtained in a study of blood T cell repertoires in COVID-19. At the level of the study: Some COVID-19 samples were acute and others convalescent; all came from the United States, Italy and Spain.

This sequence joins TRBV11-2 and TRBJ2-5, with D perhaps TRBD1 (6 bases). Sequencing input: peripheral blood. This clonotype originated in a man in his 60s with acute or convalescent COVID-19. CDR3 bases: TGTGCCAGCAGCCGCGGACAGCTGGGGGAGGAGACCCAGTACTTC. Its translation: CASSRGQLGEETQYF.